This TCR beta chain was recovered during a study of metastatic and nonmetastatic thyroid tumors. Turning to the study itself: Malignant and benign thyroid patients had repertoires compared in peripheral blood and tumor or nodule tissue. Study findings and constraints: According to reports, the diversity of TCR beta was significantly higher in malignant thyroid tumors than in benign nodules, and this held in both blood and tumor samples.

Authors' processing steps: The study built a papillary thyroid cancer distant-metastasis classifier from CDR3 differences across clinicopathological groups. Through MiXCR, TCRdb re-clonotyped the PCR reads. Clone size and V and J calls follow TCRdb, not the original study. Of around 38,000 clones listed, over 25% are singletons. This clone was observed many times. What it binds is unknown. The germline V gene encodes CDR1 MNHNS and CDR2 SASEGT. The V and J ends lost 6 bases and 4 bases, in that order; junction bases with no gene match: 12. This CDR3 comprises 16 residues. Patients were all untreated before their thyroid surgery.

The chain has TRBV6-1 and TRBJ2-3; TRBD2 agrees at 8 bases. The sequence was obtained from a male donor with papillary thyroid cancer or a benign thyroid nodule (not recorded which). Some clones in this sample may be carry-over from other donors' samples. Sequencing input: blood. The CDR3 nucleotides are TGTGCCAGCAGCACGCCTTCGGGGGGGAGGGCAGATACGCAGTATTTT. Amino acid sequence: CASSTPSGGRADTQYF.